This T cell receptor (beta chain) derives from a study of CD8+CD57+ T cells in acquired aplastic anemia. TCR beta VDJ and CDR3 were profiled, and genomic DNA was the template. TCRdb processed the reads anew with MiXCR; each CDR3 protein has one entry. Among about 160,000 distinct CDR3 sequences listed, around half were seen once. Whole-study results and caveats: Patients shared twenty-nine CD8+ CDR3 sequences with controls.

CD8+CD57+ cell expansion had been shown by flow cytometry in patients chosen for sequencing. This clonotype appeared many times. Antigen specificity is unknown. Specimen: sorted CD4+, CD8+, or CD8+CD57+ T cells (not recorded which) from PBMCs. This receptor was identified in a human donor with aplastic anemia.

CDR3 protein: CASSLVRTGGYEQYF. CDR3 nucleotides: TGTGCCAGCAGTTTAGTCAGGACAGGGGGCTACGAGCAGTACTTC. The chain is built from TRBV12-3 or TRBV12-4 and TRBJ2-7, with 10 nucleotides matching TRBD1. The CDR3 runs 15 residues. After removal of 1 base from V and 3 bases from J, the junction contained 3 bases not matched to a gene.